This TCR beta chain was identified in a study of cytomegalovirus exposure and HLA in healthy donors. In regard to this clone: Antigen specificity is unknown.

Findings of the study overall: Near-uniform donor sequencing depth was presumed by presence/absence analyses.

Between the trimmed V and J ends, which lost 0 bases and 9 bases, there was a span of 13 bases. Germline V CDR1 and CDR2: SGHNT, YYREEE (reference sequence). The length of the CDR3 is 15 residues. PCR primers comprised 60 Vbeta and 13 Jbeta primers. Clones were sequenced by immunoSEQ multiplex PCR, and TCRdb holds only the in-frame ones, with some missing. The sample lists some 100,000 clones, more than 70% occurring once. The chain links TRBV5-4 to TRBJ1-6; D ambiguous. Sequenced input: PBMCs. The clonotype was recovered from a man aged 45-65 years in good health and CMV-seropositive. The CDR3 region is CASSLGGGDGSPLHF. The CDR3 DNA reads TGTGCCAGCAGCTTGGGCGGCGGGGATGGTTCACCCCTCCACTTT.